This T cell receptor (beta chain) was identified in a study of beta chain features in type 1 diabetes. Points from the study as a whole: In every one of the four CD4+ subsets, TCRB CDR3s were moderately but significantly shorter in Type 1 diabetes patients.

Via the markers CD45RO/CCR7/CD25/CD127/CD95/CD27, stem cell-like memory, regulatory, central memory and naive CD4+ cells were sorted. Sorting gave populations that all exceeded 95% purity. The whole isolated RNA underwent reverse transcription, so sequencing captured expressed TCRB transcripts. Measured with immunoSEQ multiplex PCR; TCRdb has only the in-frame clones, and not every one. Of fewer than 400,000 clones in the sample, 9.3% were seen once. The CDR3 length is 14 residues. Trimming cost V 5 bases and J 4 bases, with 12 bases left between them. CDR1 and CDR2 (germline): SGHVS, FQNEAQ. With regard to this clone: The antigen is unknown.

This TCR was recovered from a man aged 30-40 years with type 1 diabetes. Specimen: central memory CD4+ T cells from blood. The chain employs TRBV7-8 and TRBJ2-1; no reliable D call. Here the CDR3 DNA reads TGTGCCAGCAGCCTAGGGATAGGGTACAATGAGCAGTTCTTC. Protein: CASSLGIGYNEQFF.